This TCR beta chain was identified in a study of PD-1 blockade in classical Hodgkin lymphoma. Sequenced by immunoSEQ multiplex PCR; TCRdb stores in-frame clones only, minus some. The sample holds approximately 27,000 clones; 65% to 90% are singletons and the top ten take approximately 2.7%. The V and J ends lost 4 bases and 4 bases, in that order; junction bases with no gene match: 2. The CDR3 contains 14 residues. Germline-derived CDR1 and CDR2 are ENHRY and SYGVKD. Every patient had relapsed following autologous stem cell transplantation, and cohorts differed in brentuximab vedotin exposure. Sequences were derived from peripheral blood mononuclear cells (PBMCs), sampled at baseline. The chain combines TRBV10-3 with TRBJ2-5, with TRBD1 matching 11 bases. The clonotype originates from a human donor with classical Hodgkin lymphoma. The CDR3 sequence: CAISVGTGGETQYF. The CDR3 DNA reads TGTGCCATCAGTGTGGGGACAGGGGGAGAGACCCAGTACTTC.